Below, one T cell receptor beta chain is given with its context. The sample is drawn from a study of breast tumors, draining lymph nodes, adjacent tissues. From the multiplex PCR reads, TCRdb called clonotypes with MiXCR, one entry per CDR3 protein. The sample contains about 110,000 distinct CDR3 sequences, roughly 33% of which appear only once. V dropped 0 bases and J dropped 0 bases, with 9 bases sitting between them. The CDR3 spans 15 residues. Germline CDR1 reads SGHNT; CDR2 reads YYREEE (reference sequence). Samples came from axillary lymph nodes draining the breast cancer. Material: axillary lymph node tissue. V gene TRBV5-4 combines with J gene TRBJ1-1, with no clear D. This receptor was obtained from a female donor with breast cancer. Some clones in this sample may be carry-over from other donors' samples. The CDR3 DNA reads as TGTGCCAGCAGCTTGGACGTGACATTGAACACTGAAGCTTTCTTT. The encoded protein is CASSLDVTLNTEAFF.